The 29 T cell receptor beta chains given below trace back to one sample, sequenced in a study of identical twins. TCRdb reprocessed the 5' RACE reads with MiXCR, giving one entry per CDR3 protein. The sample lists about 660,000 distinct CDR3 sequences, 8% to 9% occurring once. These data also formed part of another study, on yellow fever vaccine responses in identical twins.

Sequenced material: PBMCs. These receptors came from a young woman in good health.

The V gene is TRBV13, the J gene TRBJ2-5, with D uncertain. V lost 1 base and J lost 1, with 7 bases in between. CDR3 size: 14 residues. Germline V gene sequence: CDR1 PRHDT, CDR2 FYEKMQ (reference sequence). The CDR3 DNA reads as TGTGCCAGCAGCTTAGCGGTGCTCCAAGAGACCCAGTACTTC. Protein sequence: CASSLAVLQETQYF.

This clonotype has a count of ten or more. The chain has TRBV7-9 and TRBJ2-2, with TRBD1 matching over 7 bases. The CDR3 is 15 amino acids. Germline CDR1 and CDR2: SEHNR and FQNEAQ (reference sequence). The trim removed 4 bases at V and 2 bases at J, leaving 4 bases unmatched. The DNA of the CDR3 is TGTGCCAGCAGCTACCGGGACAGTAACACCGGGGAGCTGTTTTTT. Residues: CASSYRDSNTGELFF.

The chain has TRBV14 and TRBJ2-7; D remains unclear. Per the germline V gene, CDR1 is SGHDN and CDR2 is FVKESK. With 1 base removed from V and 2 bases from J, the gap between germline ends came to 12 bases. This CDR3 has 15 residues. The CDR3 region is CASSQGPGPTYEQYF. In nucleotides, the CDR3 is TGTGCCAGCAGCCAAGGCCCCGGACCAACCTACGAGCAGTACTTC.

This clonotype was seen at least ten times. For the CDR3, the DNA is TGTGCCACCAGTGACCCTACAGCCGTAGGGCCCCAGCATTTT. Translation: CATSDPTAVGPQHF. The genes are TRBV24-1 and TRBJ1-5, with D unclear. Trimming shortened V by 4 bases and J by 9 bases, and 15 bases separated the two germline ends. The CDR3 spans 14 residues. The germline CDR1 and CDR2 sequences are KGHDR and SFDVKD.

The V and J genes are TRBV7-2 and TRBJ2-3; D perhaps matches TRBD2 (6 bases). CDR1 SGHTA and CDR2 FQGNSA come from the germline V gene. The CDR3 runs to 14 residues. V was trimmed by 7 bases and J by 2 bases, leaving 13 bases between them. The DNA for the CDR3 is TGTGCCAGCACCCCGCGGGGCTCCACAGATACGCAGTATTTT. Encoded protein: CASTPRGSTDTQYF.

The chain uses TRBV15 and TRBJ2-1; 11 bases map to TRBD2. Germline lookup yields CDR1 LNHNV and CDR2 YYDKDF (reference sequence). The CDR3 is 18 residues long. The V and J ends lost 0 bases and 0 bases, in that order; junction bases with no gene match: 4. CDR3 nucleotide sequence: TGTGCCACCAGCAGAGAGCGTAGCGGGGGGGCCTCCTACAATGAGCAGTTCTTC. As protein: CATSRERSGGASYNEQFF.

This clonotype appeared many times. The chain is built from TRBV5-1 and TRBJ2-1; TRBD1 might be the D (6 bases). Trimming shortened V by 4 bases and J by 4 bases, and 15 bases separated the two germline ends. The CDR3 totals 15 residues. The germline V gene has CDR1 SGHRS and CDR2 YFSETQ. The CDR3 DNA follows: TGCGCCAGCAGCCGAAGGACAGCCAGTTACAATGAGCAGTTCTTC. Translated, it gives CASSRRTASYNEQFF.

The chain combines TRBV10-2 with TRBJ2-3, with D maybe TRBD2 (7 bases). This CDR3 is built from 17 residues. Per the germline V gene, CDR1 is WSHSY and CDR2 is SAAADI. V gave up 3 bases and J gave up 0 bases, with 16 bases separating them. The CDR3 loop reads CASSDPLGGGSTDTQYF. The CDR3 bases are TGCGCCAGCAGTGATCCCTTAGGGGGGGGAAGCACAGATACGCAGTATTTT.

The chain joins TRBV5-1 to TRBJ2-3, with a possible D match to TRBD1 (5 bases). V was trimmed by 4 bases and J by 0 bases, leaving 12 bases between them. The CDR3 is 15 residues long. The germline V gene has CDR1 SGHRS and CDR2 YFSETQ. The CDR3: CASSRAQESTDTQYF. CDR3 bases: TGCGCCAGCAGCCGAGCACAGGAAAGCACAGATACGCAGTATTTT.

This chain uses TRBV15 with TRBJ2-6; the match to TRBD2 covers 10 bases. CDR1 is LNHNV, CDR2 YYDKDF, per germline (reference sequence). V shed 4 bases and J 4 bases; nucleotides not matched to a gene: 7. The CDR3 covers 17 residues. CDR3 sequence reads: CATSNEAGGTGANVLTF. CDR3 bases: TGTGCCACCAGCAACGAAGCGGGAGGGACGGGGGCCAACGTCCTGACTTTC.

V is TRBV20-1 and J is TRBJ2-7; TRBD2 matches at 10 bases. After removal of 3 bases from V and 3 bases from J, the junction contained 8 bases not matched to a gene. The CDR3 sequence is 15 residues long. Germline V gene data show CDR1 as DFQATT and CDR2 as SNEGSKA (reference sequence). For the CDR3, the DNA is TGCAGTGCTAGGGAACTAGCGGGAACGATCTACGAGCAGTACTTC. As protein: CSARELAGTIYEQYF.

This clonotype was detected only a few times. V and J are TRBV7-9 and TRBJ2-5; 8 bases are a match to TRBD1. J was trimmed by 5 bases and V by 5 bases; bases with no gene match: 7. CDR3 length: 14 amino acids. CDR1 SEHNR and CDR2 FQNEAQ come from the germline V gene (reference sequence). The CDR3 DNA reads TGTGCCAGCAGCGCACGGACAGGGCGGGAGACCCAGTACTTC. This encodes CASSARTGRETQYF.

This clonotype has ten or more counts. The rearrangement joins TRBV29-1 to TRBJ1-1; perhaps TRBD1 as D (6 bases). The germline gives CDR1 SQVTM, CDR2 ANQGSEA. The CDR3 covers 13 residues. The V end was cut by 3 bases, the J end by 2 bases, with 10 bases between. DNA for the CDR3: TGCAGCGTTGATAGGGGGGGTAACACTGAAGCTTTCTTT. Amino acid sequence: CSVDRGGNTEAFF. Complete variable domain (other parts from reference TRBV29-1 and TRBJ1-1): SAVISQKPSRDICQRGTSLTIQCQVDSQVTMMFWYRQQPGQSLTLIATANQGSEATYESGFVIDKFPISRPNLTFSTLTVSNMSPEDSSIYLCSVDRGGNTEAFFGQGTRLTVV.

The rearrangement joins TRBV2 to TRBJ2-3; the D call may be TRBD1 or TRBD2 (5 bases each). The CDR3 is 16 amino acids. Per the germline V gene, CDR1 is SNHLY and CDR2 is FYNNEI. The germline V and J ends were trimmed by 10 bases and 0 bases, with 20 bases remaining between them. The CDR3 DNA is TGTGCCATCCCGCCCACTGGGGGACCTAGCACAGATACGCAGTATTTT. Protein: CAIPPTGGPSTDTQYF.

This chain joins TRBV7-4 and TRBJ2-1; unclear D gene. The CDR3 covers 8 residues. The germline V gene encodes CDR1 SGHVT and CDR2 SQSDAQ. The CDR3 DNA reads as TGTAGAGAGGCCCCTGAGTTCTTC. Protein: CREAPEFF.

CDR3 amino acids: CASSLPLLGETQYF. The CDR3, as DNA: TGTGCCAGCAGCTTACCCCTCCTCGGAGAGACCCAGTACTTC. This rearrangement joins TRBV11-2 to TRBJ2-5; D gene uncertain. V shed 2 bases and J shed 4 bases, with 11 bases lying between them. There are 14 residues in the CDR3. Germline loops: CDR1 SGHAT, CDR2 FQNNGV.

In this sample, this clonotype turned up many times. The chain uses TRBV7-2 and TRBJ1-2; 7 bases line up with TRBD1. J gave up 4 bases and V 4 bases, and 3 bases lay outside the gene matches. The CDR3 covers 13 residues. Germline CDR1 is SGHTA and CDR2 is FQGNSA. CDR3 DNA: TGTGCCAGCAGCTCGACAGGGTTCTATGGCTACACCTTC. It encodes CASSSTGFYGYTF.

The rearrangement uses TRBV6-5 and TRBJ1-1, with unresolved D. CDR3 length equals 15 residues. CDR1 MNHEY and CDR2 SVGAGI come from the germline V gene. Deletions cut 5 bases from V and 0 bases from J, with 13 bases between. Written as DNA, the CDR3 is TGTGCCAGCAGTACTGGACGGAGCATGAACACTGAAGCTTTCTTT. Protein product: CASSTGRSMNTEAFF.

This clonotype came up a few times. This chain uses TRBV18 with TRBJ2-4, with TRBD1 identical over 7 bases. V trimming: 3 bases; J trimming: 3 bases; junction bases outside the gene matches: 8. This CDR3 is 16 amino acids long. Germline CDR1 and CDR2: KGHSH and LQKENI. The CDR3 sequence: CASSPRDSSYKNIQYF. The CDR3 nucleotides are TGTGCCAGCTCACCGAGGGACAGCTCGTACAAAAACATTCAGTACTTC. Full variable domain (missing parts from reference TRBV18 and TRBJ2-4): NAGVMQNPRHLVRRRGQEARLRCSPMKGHSHVYWYRQLPEEGLKFMVYLQKENIIDESGMPKERFSAEFPKEGPSILRIQQVVRGDSAAYFCASSPRDSSYKNIQYFGAGTRLSVL.

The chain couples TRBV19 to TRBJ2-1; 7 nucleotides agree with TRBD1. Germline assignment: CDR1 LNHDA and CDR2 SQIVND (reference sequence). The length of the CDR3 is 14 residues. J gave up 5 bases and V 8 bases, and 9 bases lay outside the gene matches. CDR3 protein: CASRRRDSHNEQFF. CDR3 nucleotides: TGTGCCAGTCGACGCCGGGACAGTCACAATGAGCAGTTCTTC. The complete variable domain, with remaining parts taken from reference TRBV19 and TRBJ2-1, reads DGGITQSPKYLFRKEGQNVTLSCEQNLNHDAMYWYRQDPGQGLRLIYYSQIVNDFQKGDIAEGYSVSREKKESFPLTVTSAQKNPTAFYLCASRRRDSHNEQFFGPGTRLTVL.

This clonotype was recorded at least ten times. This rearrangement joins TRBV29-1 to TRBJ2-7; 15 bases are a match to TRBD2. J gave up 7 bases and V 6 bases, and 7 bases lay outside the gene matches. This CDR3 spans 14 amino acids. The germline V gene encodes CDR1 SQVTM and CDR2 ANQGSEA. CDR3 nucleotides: TGCAGCGTCAATGGACTAGCGGGAGGGGAAGAGCAGTACTTC. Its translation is CSVNGLAGGEEQYF.

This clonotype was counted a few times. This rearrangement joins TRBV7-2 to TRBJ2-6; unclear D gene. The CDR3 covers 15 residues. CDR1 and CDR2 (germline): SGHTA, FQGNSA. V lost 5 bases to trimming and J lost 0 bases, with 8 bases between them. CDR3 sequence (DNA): TGTGCCAGCAGCATGGACGGCTCTGGGGCCAACGTCCTGACTTTC. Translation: CASSMDGSGANVLTF.

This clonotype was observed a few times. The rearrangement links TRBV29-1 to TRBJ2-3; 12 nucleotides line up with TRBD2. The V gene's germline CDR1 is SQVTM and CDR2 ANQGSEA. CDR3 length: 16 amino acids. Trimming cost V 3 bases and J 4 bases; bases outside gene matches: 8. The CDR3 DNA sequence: TGCAGCGTTGATTCCGCTAGCGGGGGGGCCCCAGATACGCAGTATTTT. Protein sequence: CSVDSASGGAPDTQYF.

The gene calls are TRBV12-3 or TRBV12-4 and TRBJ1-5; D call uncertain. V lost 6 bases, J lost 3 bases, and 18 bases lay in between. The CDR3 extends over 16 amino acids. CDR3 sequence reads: CASSRTAGSPNQPQHF. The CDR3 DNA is TGTGCCAGCAGCCGAACCGCAGGATCTCCCAATCAGCCCCAGCATTTT.

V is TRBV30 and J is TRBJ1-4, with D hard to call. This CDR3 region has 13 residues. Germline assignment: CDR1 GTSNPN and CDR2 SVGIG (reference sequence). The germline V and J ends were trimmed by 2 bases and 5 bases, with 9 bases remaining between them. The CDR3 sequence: CAWSRQLNEKLFF. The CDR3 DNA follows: TGTGCCTGGAGTCGGCAGTTGAATGAAAAACTGTTTTTT.

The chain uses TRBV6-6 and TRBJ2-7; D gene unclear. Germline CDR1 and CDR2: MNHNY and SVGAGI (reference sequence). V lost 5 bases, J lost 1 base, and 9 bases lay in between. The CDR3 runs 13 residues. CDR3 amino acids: CASSQAISYEQYF. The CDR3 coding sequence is TGTGCCAGCAGTCAGGCAATTTCCTACGAGCAGTACTTC.

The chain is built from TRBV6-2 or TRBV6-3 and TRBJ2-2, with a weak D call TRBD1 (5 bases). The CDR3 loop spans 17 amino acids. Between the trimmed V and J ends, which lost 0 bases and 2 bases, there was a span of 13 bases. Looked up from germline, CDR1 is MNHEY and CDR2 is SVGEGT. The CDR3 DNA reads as TGTGCCAGCAGTTACTCACTTGCAGGGATCAACACCGGGGAGCTGTTTTTT. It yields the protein CASSYSLAGINTGELFF.

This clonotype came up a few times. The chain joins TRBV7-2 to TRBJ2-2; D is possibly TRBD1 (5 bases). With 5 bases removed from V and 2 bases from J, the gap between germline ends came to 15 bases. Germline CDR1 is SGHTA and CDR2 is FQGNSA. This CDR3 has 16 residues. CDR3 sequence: CASSVVGPSNTGELFF. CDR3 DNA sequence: TGTGCCAGCAGCGTAGTGGGGCCCTCCAACACCGGGGAGCTGTTTTTT.

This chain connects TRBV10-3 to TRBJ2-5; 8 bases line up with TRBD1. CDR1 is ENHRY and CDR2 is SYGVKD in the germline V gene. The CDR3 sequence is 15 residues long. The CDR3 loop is CARGTGVRKKETQYF. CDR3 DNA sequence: TGTGCTCGAGGGACAGGTGTGAGGAAAAAAGAGACCCAGTACTTC.